Sequencing of this T cell receptor (beta chain) was carried out in a study of T cell responses to AZD1222 COVID-19 vaccine. The data were produced by immunoSEQ multiplex PCR, yet TCRdb's version contains in-frame clones alone and is incomplete. The sample records 150,000 to 200,000 clones, less than 95% being singletons. Study observations and caveats: Per reports, nearly half of all spike-specific TCRs target regions that are unmutated in variants. Spike-specific TCR breadth and depth rose after two AZD1222 doses.

Germline CDR1 reads MDHEN; CDR2 reads SYDVKM. This CDR3 has 12 residues. The germline V and J ends were trimmed by 4 bases and 3 bases, with 7 bases remaining between them. For this clone: What it binds is not known.

The material was peripheral blood, obtained on day 0 of AZD1222 vaccination. The chain employs TRBV28 and TRBJ2-7; D perhaps matches TRBD2 (5 bases). The receptor comes from an adult in good health. The CDR3 sequence: CASSSRGYEQYF. The CDR3 coding sequence is TGTGCCAGCAGTTCCCGGGGCTACGAGCAGTACTTC.